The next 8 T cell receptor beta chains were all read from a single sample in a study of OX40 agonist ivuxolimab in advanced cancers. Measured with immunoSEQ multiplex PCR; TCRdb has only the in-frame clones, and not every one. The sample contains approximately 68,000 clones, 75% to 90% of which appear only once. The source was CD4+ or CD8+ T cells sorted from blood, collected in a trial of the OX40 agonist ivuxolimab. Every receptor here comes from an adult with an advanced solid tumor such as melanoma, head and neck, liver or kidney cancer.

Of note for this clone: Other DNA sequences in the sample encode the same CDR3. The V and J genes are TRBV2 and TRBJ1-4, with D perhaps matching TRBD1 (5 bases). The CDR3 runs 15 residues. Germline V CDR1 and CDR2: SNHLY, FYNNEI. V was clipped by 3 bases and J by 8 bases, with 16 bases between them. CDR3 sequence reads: CASSELGQEGEKLFF. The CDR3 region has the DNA TGTGCCAGCAGTGAGCTGGGGCAGGAAGGGGAAAAACTGTTTTTT. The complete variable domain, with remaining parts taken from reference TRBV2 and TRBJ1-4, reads EPEVTQTPSHQVTQMGQEVILRCVPISNHLYFYWYRQILGQKVEFLVSFYNNEISEKSEIFDDQFSVERPDGSNFTLKIRSTKLEDSAMYFCASSELGQEGEKLFFGSGTQLSVL.

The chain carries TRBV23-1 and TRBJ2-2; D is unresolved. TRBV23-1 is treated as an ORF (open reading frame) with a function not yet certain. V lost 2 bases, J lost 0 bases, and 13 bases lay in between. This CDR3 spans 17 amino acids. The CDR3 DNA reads TGCGCCAGCAGTCAAGCCCCGCCCTCCGCGAACACCGGGGAGCTGTTTTTT. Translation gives CASSQAPPSANTGELFF.

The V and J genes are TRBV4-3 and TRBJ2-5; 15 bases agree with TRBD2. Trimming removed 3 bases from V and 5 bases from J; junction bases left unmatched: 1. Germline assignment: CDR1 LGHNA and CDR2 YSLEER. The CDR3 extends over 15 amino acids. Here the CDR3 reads CASSHGTSGGETQYF. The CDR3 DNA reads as TGCGCCAGCAGCCACGGGACTAGCGGGGGGGAGACCCAGTACTTC.

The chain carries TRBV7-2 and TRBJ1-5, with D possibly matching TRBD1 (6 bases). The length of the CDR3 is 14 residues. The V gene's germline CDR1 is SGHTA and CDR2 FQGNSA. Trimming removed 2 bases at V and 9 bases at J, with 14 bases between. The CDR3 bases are TGTGCCAGCAGCTTACCCAGGGGCTTAGGGCCCCAGCATTTT. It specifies CASSLPRGLGPQHF. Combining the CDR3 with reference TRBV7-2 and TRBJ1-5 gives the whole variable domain GAGVSQSPSNKVTEKGKDVELRCDPISGHTALYWYRQSLGQGLEFLIYFQGNSAPDKSGLPSDRFSAERTGGSVSTLTIQRTQQEDSAVYLCASSLPRGLGPQHFGDGTRLSIL.

CDR3 DNA sequence: TGTGCCACGGGAACTAATGAAAAACTGTTTTTT. Protein: CATGTNEKLFF. V usage is TRBV19 and J usage is TRBJ1-4; D ambiguous. The CDR3 length is 11 residues. Trimming removed 10 bases from V and 1 base from J, with 4 bases in between. Germline V lookup: CDR1 LNHDA, CDR2 SQIVND (reference sequence). Looking up the rest from reference TRBV19 and TRBJ1-4 gives the full variable domain: DGGITQSPKYLFRKEGQNVTLSCEQNLNHDAMYWYRQDPGQGLRLIYYSQIVNDFQKGDIAEGYSVSREKKESFPLTVTSAQKNPTAFYLCATGTNEKLFFGSGTQLSVL.

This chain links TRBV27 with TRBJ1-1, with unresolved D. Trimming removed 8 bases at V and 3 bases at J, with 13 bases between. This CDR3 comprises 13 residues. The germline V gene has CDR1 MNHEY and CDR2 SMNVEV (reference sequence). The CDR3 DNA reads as TGTGCCAGCGGCCGATTCGTCGACACTGAAGCTTTCTTT. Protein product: CASGRFVDTEAFF.

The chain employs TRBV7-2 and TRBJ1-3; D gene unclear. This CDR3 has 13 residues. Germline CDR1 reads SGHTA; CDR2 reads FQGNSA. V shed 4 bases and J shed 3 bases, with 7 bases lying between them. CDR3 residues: CASSSYYGNTIYF. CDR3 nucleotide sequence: TGTGCCAGCAGCTCCTATTATGGAAACACCATATATTTT.

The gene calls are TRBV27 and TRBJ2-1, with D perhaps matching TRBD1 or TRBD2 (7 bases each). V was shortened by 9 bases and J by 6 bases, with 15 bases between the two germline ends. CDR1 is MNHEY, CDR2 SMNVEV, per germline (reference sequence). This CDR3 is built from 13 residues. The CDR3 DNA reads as TGTGCCAGTAGGGAGGGGGCTCGCAATGAGCAGTTCTTC. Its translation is CASREGARNEQFF.